This T cell receptor (beta chain) was sequenced during a study of T cells in Graves' hyperthyroidism and ophthalmopathy (dated by TCRdb to between 2018 and 2021). Some background on the complete study: Peripheral blood samples were taken at the time of initial diagnosis, prior to any treatment. To identify distinguishing TCR V-J signatures, a discovery cohort of roughly 100 patients was used, comprising 40 to 45 with Graves' ophthalmopathy and 57 with stable Graves' hyperthyroidism. An independent validation cohort of 18 to 20 hyperthyroidism patients and approximately 17 patients who later progressed to ophthalmopathy tested prospective prediction of ophthalmopathy. The roughly 100 discovery patients were randomly divided into training and test sets at a 7:3 ratio. Thyroid tissue and blood T-cell repertoires from over 5 Graves' hyperthyroidism patients were also compared in the study. After sampling, hyperthyroidism patients received methimazole starting at 30 mg daily, and ophthalmopathy patients received high-dose intravenous methylprednisolone. The paper describes TCR Vbeta CDR3 sequencing of 135 peripheral blood samples, made up of fewer than 50 ophthalmopathy patients, 70 to 80 hyperthyroidism patients and about 17 progressor patients.

This clonotype showed up many times. Its antigen is unknown. No base quality information exists; no much larger clone differs at one position. The TCR beta CDR3 regions were amplified from the RNA transcripts. For the first round of RT-PCR on the TCR CDR3, the HTBI primer set was used together with the Qiagen OneStep RT-PCR kit. Libraries were constructed in a second round of multiplex PCR, after which size selection and purification were carried out. Paired-end sequencing of the libraries was performed with 100 bp reads on an Illumina HiSeq2000. The authors processed their data as follows. Raw data were processed with SOAPnuke, discarding reads with adapters, uncalled bases, mean Phred below 15, or no exact constant-primer or identifier match. COPE v1.2.5 was used to merge high-quality paired reads, and clonotypes were defined as unique nucleotide sequences. Clonotypes were aligned to IMGT TRBV, TRBD and TRBJ reference segments using MiTCR v1.1. The analysis included only V-J combinations with a frequency above 0.0001, which together covered over 98% of the repertoires. The TCS score was defined as the ratio of F50 (clonal expansion) to E x V (chaos), calculated using BLOSUM62-based TCRdist between CDR3 peptides within each V-J. Welch's t-statistics and random forest reduced fewer than 600 V-J features to some 14, which were used in a naive Bayes classifier (R e1071). Through fastp at Q25 and MiXCR, TCRdb rebuilt clones from the public reads, retaining in-frame beta chains. Rows are combined by CDR3 protein, so each entry shows the most common genes and DNA. The V and J calls were not made by the authors but by TCRdb's processing. Counted in this sample were approximately 690,000 distinct CDR3 sequences; more than 20% of them appeared once. The ten largest clones take up 34% of the sample.

Ophthalmopathy patients had moderately to severely active disease, with a Clinical Activity Score of 3 or more, a NOSPECS grade of 4 or more, and a disease duration of less than 3 months. Any patient with an uncontrolled infection, another autoimmune disease, pregnancy or lactation was excluded. Diagnoses were based on clinical symptoms, serum thyroxine and TRAb, thyroid ultrasound and orbital computed tomography. PBMCs were separated from around 9.1 ml of fresh peripheral blood using Ficoll-Paque density gradient centrifugation. Total RNA was extracted using Trizol reagent, and RNA quality was assessed on an Agilent 2100 Bioanalyzer. What the work shows at the level of the full study, not this receptor alone: In validation, progression to ophthalmopathy was predicted by the model with 70.59% sensitivity and under 85% specificity, a median of about 6.4 months before onset. Sample size was not statistically predetermined, and blinding of investigators to group allocation was not performed. Ophthalmopathy was separated from stable hyperthyroidism by a 13 V-J signature model, with approximately 89% sensitivity and about 81% specificity obtained in cross-validation and 80%/75% obtained in testing. Blood samples also contained most of the expanded thyroid clonotypes (frequency above 0.001), which suggests that blood repertoires may reflect thyroid immune responses.

Sample: blood. The receptor was isolated from a man aged 25 to 40 with Graves' ophthalmopathy.

The DNA reads TGTGCCAGCAGCGGAGGGGGGGTTAGCTCCTACAATGAGCAGTTCTTC. The encoded protein is CASSGGGVSSYNEQFF. Recombination joined TRBV7-9 with TRBJ2-1, with a tentative D gene TRBD2 over 7 matching bases. The germline ends are 14 bases apart after V is trimmed by 5 bases and J by 0 bases. The CDR3 goes from the cysteine to the phenylalanine over 16 residues. Only the CDR3 region is kept as DNA, spanning 48 bases read in frame from base 1. Sequences SEHNR (CDR1) and FQNEAQ (CDR2) are obtained from the germline V gene (reference sequence).